Here is one T cell receptor beta chain with its context. Its specificity is not known. This entry belongs to a study of T cell repertoires in cytomegalovirus infection. One entry per CDR3 protein, called by TCRdb with MiXCR from the reads. The top ten clones hold around an eighth of a sample with fewer than 1,000,000 distinct CDR3 sequences, 31% of them seen once. This CDR3 comprises 13 residues. Germline V gene lookup returns CDR1 LNHDA and CDR2 SQIVND (reference sequence). The V and J ends lost 4 bases and 3 bases respectively, with 9 bases between them. The receptor comes from a human donor in good health (CMV status not recorded). Some clones in this sample may be carry-over from other donors' samples. V usage is TRBV19 and J usage is TRBJ1-1; a weak D match, TRBD1 (6 bases). Sequenced here: cultured CD8+ T cells from PBMCs, sampled from culture after CMV antigen stimulation. CDR3: CASSTRTDTEAFF. The CDR3, as DNA: TGTGCCAGTAGTACCCGGACAGACACTGAAGCTTTCTTT.